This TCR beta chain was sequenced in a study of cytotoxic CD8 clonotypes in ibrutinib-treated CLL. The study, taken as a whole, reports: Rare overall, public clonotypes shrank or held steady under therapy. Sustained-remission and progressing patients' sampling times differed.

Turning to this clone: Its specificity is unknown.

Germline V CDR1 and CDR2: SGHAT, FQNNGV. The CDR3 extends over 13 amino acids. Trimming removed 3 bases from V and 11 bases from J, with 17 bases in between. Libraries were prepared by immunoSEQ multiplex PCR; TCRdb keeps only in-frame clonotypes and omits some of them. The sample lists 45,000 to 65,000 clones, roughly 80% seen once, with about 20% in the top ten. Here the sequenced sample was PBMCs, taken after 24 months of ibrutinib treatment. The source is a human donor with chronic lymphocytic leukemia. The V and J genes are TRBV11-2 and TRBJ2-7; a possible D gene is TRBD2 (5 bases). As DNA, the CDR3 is TGTGCCAGCAGCTTGGAGCTGACGAGGGTGGAGTACTTC. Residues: CASSLELTRVEYF.